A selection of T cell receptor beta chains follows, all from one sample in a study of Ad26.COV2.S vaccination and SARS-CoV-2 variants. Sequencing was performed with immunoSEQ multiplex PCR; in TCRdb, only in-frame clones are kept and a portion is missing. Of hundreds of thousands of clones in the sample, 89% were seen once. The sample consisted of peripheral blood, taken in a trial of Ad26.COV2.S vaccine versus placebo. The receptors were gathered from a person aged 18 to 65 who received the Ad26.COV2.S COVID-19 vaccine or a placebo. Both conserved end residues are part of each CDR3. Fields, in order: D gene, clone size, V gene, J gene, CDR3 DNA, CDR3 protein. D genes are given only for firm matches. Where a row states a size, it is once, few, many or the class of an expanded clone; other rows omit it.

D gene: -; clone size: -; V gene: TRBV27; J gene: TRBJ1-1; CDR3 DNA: TGTGCCAGCAGCCCCCGGGCAACAGTGAACACTGAAGCTTTCTTT; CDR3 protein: CASSPRATVNTEAFF
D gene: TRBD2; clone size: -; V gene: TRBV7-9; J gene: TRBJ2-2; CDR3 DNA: TGTGCCAGCAGCTTACCTAGCGGGGGTGCTACCGGGGAGCTGTTTTTT; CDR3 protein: CASSLPSGGATGELFF
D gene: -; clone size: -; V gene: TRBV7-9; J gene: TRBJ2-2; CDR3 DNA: TGTGCCACCATGCTAATTTCTGGGGAGCTGTTTTTT; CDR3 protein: CATMLISGELFF
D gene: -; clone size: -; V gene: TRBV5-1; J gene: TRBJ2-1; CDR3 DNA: TGCGCCAGCAGCTTGCGTCCGGGGTCCTACAATGAGCAGTTCTTC; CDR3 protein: CASSLRPGSYNEQFF
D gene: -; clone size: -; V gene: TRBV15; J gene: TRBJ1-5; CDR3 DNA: TGTGCCACCAGTTACACCAGCAATCAGCCCCAGCATTTT; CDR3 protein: CATSYTSNQPQHF
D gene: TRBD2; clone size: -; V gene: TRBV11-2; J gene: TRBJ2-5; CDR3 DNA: TGTGCCAGCAGCTCCGCGAGGGGGCTAGCGGGATTGGAGACCCAGTACTTC; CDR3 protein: CASSSARGLAGLETQYF
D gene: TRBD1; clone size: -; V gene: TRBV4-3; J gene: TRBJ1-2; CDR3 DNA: TGCGCCAGCAGCCCACACCCCACAGGGGGCGACTATGGCTACACCTTC; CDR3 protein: CASSPHPTGGDYGYTF
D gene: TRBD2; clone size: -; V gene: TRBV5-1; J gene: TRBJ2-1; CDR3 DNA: TGCGCCAGCAGCTTCCCCAGCGGGAGTAATGAGCAGTTCTTC; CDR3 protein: CASSFPSGSNEQFF
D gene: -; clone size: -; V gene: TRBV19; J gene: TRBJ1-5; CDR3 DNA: TGTGCCAGTAGTATTTGGGCTCCTCGGGATCAGCCCCAGCATTTT; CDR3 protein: CASSIWAPRDQPQHF
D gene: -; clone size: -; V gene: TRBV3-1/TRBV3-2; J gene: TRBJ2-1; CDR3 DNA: TGTGCCAGCAGCCAAGATCTTGCTTCCTACCCAACGCGAAACAATGAGCAGTTCTTC; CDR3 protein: CASSQDLASYPTRNNEQFF
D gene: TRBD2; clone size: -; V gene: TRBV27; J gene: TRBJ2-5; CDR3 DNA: TGTGCCAGCAGTTTGGGACTAGCGGGAGTAGAGACCCAGTACTTC; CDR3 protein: CASSLGLAGVETQYF
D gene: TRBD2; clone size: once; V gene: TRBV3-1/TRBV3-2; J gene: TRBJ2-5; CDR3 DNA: TGTGCCAGCAGCCAAGACTGGCGGAGGCAGACCGGGACTAGCGGGTTCCAAGAGACCCAGTACTTC; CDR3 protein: CASSQDWRRQTGTSGFQETQYF
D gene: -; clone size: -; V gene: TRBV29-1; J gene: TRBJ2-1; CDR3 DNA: TGCAGCGTTGAAGGGTCTAGCGCCACCTACAATGAGCAGTTCTTC; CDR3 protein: CSVEGSSATYNEQFF
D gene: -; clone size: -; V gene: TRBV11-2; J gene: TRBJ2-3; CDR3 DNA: TGTGCCAGCAGCACGTGGGGGGCAACAGATACGCAGTATTTT; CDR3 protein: CASSTWGATDTQYF
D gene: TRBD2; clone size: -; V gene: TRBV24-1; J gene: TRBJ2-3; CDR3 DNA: TGTGCCACCAGTGATTCGAGACTAGCGGGAGTAAGAGACACAGATACGCAGTATTTT; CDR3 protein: CATSDSRLAGVRDTDTQYF
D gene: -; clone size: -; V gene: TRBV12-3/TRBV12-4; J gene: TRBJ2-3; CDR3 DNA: TGTGCCAGCGCCGCCCCGTCCGCAGATACGCAGTATTTT; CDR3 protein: CASAAPSADTQYF
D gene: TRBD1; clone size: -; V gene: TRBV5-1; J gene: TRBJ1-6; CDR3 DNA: TGCGCCAGCACCGTACAGGGGGCATATAATTCACCCCTCCACTTT; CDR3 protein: CASTVQGAYNSPLHF
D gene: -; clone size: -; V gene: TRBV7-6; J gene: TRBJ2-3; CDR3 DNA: TGTGCCAGCAGCTTAGCCTCGGGGGGCACCCCCCTAGATACGCAGTATTTT; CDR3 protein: CASSLASGGTPLDTQYF
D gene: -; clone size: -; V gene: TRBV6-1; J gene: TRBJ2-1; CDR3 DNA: TGTGCCAGCAGTTCTTCTTACGGCTACAATGAGCAGTTCTTC; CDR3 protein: CASSSSYGYNEQFF
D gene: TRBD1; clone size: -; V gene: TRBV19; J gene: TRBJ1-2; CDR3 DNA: TGTGCCAGTAGGCAAGCAGGGGGCCCCAACTATGGCTACACCTTC; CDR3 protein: CASRQAGGPNYGYTF
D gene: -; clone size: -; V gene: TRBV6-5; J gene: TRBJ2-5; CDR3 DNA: TGTGCCAGCAGTTTCCCAGGCCAAGAGACCCAGTACTTC; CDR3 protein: CASSFPGQETQYF
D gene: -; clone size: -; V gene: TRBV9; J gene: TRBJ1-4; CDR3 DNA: TGTGCCAGCAGCGAGTACAGCGTCGATGAAAAACTGTTTTTT; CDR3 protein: CASSEYSVDEKLFF
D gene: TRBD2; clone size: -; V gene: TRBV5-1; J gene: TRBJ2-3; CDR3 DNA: TGCGCCAGCAGCTTGGTTGCGGGAGCAGATACGCAGTATTTT; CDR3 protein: CASSLVAGADTQYF
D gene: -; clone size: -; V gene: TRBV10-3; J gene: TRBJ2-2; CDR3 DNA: TGTGCCATCAGTGAAAGGACAGGAGGGACCGGGGAGCTGTTTTTT; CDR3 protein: CAISERTGGTGELFF
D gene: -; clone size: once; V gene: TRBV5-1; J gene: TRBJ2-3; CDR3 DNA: TGCGCCAGCCGCCTTGCTCCCACAGATACGCAGTATTTT; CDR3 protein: CASRLAPTDTQYF
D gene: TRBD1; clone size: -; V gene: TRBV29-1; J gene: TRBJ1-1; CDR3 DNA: TGCAGCGTTGGACTCATGACAGGGATGGCTTTCTTT; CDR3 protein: CSVGLMTGMAFF
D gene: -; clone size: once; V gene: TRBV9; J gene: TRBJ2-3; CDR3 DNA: TGTGCCAGCAGCGTAGTGGGGGAGATGTGGGGCATCGATACGCAGTATTTT; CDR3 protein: CASSVVGEMWGIDTQYF
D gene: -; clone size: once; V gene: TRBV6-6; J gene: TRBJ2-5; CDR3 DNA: TGTGCCAGCAGTAAGGACCGAGAGACCCAGTACTTC; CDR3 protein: CASSKDRETQYF
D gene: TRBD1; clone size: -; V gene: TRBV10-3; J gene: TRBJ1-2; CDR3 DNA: TGTGCCATCAGTCTTGGACAGGGGGCAAACTATGGCTACACCTTC; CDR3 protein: CAISLGQGANYGYTF
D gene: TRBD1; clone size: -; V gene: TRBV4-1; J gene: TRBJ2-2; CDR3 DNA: TGCGCCAGCAGCCAAGTTTCGTGGGGACAGGGTAACACCGGGGAGCTGTTTTTT; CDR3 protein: CASSQVSWGQGNTGELFF
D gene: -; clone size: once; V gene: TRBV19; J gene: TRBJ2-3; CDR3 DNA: TGTGCCAGTAGTATAGAACCCTTTACCGGGCTTGGCACAGATACGCAGTATTTT; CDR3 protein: CASSIEPFTGLGTDTQYF
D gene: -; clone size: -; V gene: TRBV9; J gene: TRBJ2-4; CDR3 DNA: TGTGCCAGCAGCGTAGGCCCAGCGCGGTCAGAAAACATTCAGTACTTC; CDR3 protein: CASSVGPARSENIQYF
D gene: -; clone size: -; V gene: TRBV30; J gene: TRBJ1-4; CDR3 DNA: TGTGCCTGGAGTGTGTTGTCCATTACCAATGAAAAACTGTTTTTT; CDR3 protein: CAWSVLSITNEKLFF
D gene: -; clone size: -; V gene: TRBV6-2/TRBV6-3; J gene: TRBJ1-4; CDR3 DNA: TGTGCCAGCAGCAACTGGGGCGCGGGGCCGAAAAAACTGTTTTTT; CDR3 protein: CASSNWGAGPKKLFF
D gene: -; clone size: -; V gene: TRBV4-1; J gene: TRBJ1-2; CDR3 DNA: TGCGCCAGCAGCCGCACAGGGTCAAACTATGGCTACACCTTC; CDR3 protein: CASSRTGSNYGYTF
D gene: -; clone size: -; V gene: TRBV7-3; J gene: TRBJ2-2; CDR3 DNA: TGTGCCAGCGCCCGGGGGGCTCTAGGGGAGCTGTTTTTT; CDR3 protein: CASARGALGELFF
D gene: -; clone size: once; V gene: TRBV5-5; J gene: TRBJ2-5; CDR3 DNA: TGTGCCAGCAGCTTGCCCGGGGGGCAGAGAGAGACCCAGTACTTC; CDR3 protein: CASSLPGGQRETQYF
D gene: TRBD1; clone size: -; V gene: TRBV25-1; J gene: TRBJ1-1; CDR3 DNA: TGTGCCAGCCGGACAGGGCGAAGCAACACTGAAGCTTTCTTT; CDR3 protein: CASRTGRSNTEAFF
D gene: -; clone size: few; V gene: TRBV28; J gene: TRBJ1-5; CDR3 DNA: TGTGCCAGCCTATCGGGCAATCAGCCCCAGCATTTT; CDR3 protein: CASLSGNQPQHF
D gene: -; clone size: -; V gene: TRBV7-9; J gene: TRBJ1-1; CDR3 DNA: TGTGCCAGCAGCGCCTACGGAGGAACTGAAGCTTTCTTT; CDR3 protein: CASSAYGGTEAFF
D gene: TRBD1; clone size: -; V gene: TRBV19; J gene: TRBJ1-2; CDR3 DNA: TGTGCCAGTAGTAGGACAGGCGGGAACTATGGCTACACCTTC; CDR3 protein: CASSRTGGNYGYTF